These 21 T cell receptor beta chains came from one sample sequenced in a study of shared clonotypes between healthy human individuals. Here immunoSEQ multiplex PCR was the method, and the copy in TCRdb shows in-frame clones only, minus some. The sample shows roughly 1,100,000 clones, under 80% of them seen only once. The specimen was memory CD4+ T cells sorted from blood. Described subset: CD45RA-negative fraction. These receptors were collected from a young man in good health.

This sequence joins TRBV30 and TRBJ1-1; D is ambiguous. V was clipped by 5 bases and J by 0 bases, with 13 bases between them. Germline assignment: CDR1 GTSNPN and CDR2 SVGIG (reference sequence). This CDR3 spans 14 amino acids. CDR3 protein: CAWAPGLMNTEAFF. CDR3 bases: TGTGCCTGGGCCCCCGGCCTTATGAACACTGAAGCTTTCTTT.

This rearrangement joins TRBV1 to TRBJ1-1; the D segment call TRBD1 is taken from the table without a DNA check. TRBV1 is listed as a pseudogene. CDR3 length: 14 amino acids. The CDR3 spells CTSSRHTENTEAFF. The CDR3 DNA sequence: TGCACCAGCAGCAGACACACAGAGAACACTGAAGCTTTCTTT.

V is TRBV10-3 and J is TRBJ2-7; 8 nucleotides line up with TRBD1. V trimming: 6 bases; J trimming: 2 bases; junction bases outside the gene matches: 12. The V gene's germline CDR1 is ENHRY and CDR2 SYGVKD. CDR3 length: 16 residues. The CDR3 nucleotides are TGTGCCATCAGAGGACAGGGAAACCGGACCCCCTACGAGCAGTACTTC. Protein product: CAIRGQGNRTPYEQYF.

The gene calls are TRBV10-3 and TRBJ2-7, with 7 bases fitting TRBD1. This CDR3 has 16 residues. The germline V gene encodes CDR1 ENHRY and CDR2 SYGVKD. V trimming: 5 bases; J trimming: 3 bases; junction bases outside the gene matches: 13. CDR3 in DNA: TGTGCCATCAGTTTTGACAGGACAGGTTTTCTCTACGAGCAGTACTTC. This gives the protein CAISFDRTGFLYEQYF.

This clone turned up a few times. The CDR3 sequence is CASSLWSGGNQPQHF. The CDR3 DNA is TGTGCCAGCAGTTTATGGTCAGGGGGAAATCAGCCCCAGCATTTT. The V and J genes are TRBV27 and TRBJ1-5, with 7 bases identical to TRBD1. V was clipped by 1 base and J by 4 bases; unmatched bases: 4. The CDR3 consists of 15 residues. Germline loops: CDR1 MNHEY, CDR2 SMNVEV (reference sequence).

This chain links TRBV19 with TRBJ2-2, with D possibly being TRBD2 (5 bases). Germline V gene sequence: CDR1 LNHDA, CDR2 SQIVND (reference sequence). V was shortened by 7 bases and J by 7 bases, with 16 bases between the two germline ends. The CDR3 consists of 14 residues. In DNA, the CDR3 is TGTGCCAGTACCGCGGGCCAGCATTTCGGGGAGCTGTTTTTT. Translated, it gives CASTAGQHFGELFF.

This clone was seen a few times. J is TRBJ2-7 and V is TRBV7-2, with D perhaps matching TRBD2 (6 bases). V lost 5 bases, J lost 6 bases, and 14 bases lay in between. From germline, CDR1 is SGHTA and CDR2 FQGNSA. The CDR3 length is 13 residues. As DNA, the CDR3 is TGTGCCAGCAGCCTCGGTGGAGGGGTCGAGCAGTACTTC. Translated: CASSLGGGVEQYF.

The J gene is TRBJ1-5, the V gene TRBV2; possibly TRBD1 for D (6 bases). V was clipped by 5 bases and J by 5 bases, with 10 bases between them. CDR1 and CDR2 (germline): SNHLY, FYNNEI. The CDR3 has 13 amino acids. The CDR3 spells CASSSPGDQPQHF. The CDR3 DNA reads as TGTGCCAGCAGTAGTCCAGGGGATCAGCCCCAGCATTTT.

The chain carries TRBV5-1 and TRBJ2-1, with a tentative D call TRBD2 (6 bases). Trimming removed 3 bases from V and 6 bases from J, with 10 bases in between. The CDR3 is 13 amino acids. CDR1 is SGHRS, CDR2 YFSETQ, per germline. In DNA, the CDR3 is TGCGCCAGCAGCTCGGTGACTAGCAATGAGCAGTTCTTC. Protein product: CASSSVTSNEQFF. The full variable domain, its missing parts supplied by reference TRBV5-1 and TRBJ2-1, is KAGVTQTPRYLIKTRGQQVTLSCSPISGHRSVSWYQQTPGQGLQFLFEYFSETQRNKGNFPGRFSGRQFSNSRSEMNVSTLELGDSALYLCASSSVTSNEQFFGPGTRLTVL.

Points on this clone: The junction does not match germline at one end; this may be a read error. The J gene is TRBJ2-3, the V gene TRBV6-6; D uncertain. The CDR3 consists of 11 residues. Per the germline V gene, CDR1 is MNHNY and CDR2 is SVGAGI (reference sequence). The CDR3 loop reads CASSNSNTQYF. In DNA form, the CDR3 reads TGTGCCAGCAGTAACTCGAATACGCAGTATTTT.

The chain combines TRBV19 with TRBJ1-2; D uncertain. Germline V gene lookup returns CDR1 LNHDA and CDR2 SQIVND (reference sequence). The CDR3 contains 13 residues. The germline V and J ends were trimmed by 1 base and 8 bases, with 11 bases remaining between them. The CDR3 DNA sequence: TGTGCCAGTAGTATAGGGCAGGTGGAAGGCTACACCTTC. As protein: CASSIGQVEGYTF.

The V gene is TRBV7-9, the J gene TRBJ1-2; maybe TRBD1 (6 bases). V was shortened by 3 bases and J by 6 bases, with 14 bases between the two germline ends. The CDR3 is 14 amino acids. CDR1 is SEHNR, CDR2 FQNEAQ, per germline (reference sequence). The CDR3 is CASSLGHSLDGYTF. CDR3 bases: TGTGCCAGCAGCTTGGGACATTCCTTAGATGGCTACACCTTC.

Of note for this clone: Other nucleotide sequences from this sample produce the same CDR3. The chain employs TRBV5-1 and TRBJ2-5, with 9 nucleotides matching TRBD2. The CDR3 extends over 15 amino acids. With 8 bases clipped from V and 1 base from J, the junction kept 9 bases outside the gene matches. Germline V gene lookup returns CDR1 SGHRS and CDR2 YFSETQ. CDR3 residues: CASGGTSFAQETQYF. As DNA, the CDR3 is TGCGCCAGTGGGGGGACTAGCTTTGCCCAAGAGACCCAGTACTTC.

The V call is TRBV5-4, the J call TRBJ1-6, with D unresolved. Trimming left V 2 bases short and J 10 bases short, with 13 bases between. The germline gives CDR1 SGHNT, CDR2 YYREEE (reference sequence). The CDR3 is 14 residues long. CDR3 nucleotides: TGTGCCAGCAGCTTCGGGGTTAAAGGCTCACCCCTCCACTTT. Translating gives CASSFGVKGSPLHF.

Only a few counts were recorded for this clone. V is TRBV6-6 and J is TRBJ2-1; possibly TRBD2 for D (6 bases). Trimming removed 8 bases from V and 6 bases from J, with 17 bases in between. The CDR3 spans 14 residues. CDR1 and CDR2 from the germline V gene are MNHNY and SVGAGI (reference sequence). The CDR3 DNA is TGTGCCAGCTCACGCCTGGGACTTGGCAATGAGCAGTTCTTC. Protein sequence: CASSRLGLGNEQFF.

A note on this clone: This may be a read error: a much more frequent sequence differs by one nucleotide. The genes are TRBV5-1 and TRBJ2-3; D possibly uses TRBD1 or TRBD2 (5 bases each). This CDR3 spans 14 amino acids. CDR1 SGHRS and CDR2 YFSETQ come from the germline V gene. V lost 3 bases to trimming and J lost 2 bases, with 10 bases between them. CDR3 region: CASSSGDPTDTQYF. The CDR3 nucleotides are TGCGCCAGCAGCTCCGGGGACCCCACAGATACGCAGTATTTT. The full variable domain, in which reference TRBV5-1 and TRBJ2-3 provide the parts outside the CDR3, is KAGVTQTPRYLIKTRGQQVTLSCSPISGHRSVSWYQQTPGQGLQFLFEYFSETQRNKGNFPGRFSGRQFSNSRSEMNVSTLELGDSALYLCASSSGDPTDTQYFGPGTRLTVL.

This clone has just a few counts. The chain links TRBV2 to TRBJ2-7; D remains unclear. CDR3 size: 14 residues. CDR1 and CDR2 from the germline V gene are SNHLY and FYNNEI. Trimming left V 7 bases short and J 3 bases short, with 16 bases between. CDR3 sequence reads: CASKAEVWIYEQYF. The CDR3 DNA is TGTGCCAGCAAAGCTGAGGTCTGGATCTACGAGCAGTACTTC. Based on the CDR3 plus reference TRBV2 and TRBJ2-7, the full variable domain is EPEVTQTPSHQVTQMGQEVILRCVPISNHLYFYWYRQILGQKVEFLVSFYNNEISEKSEIFDDQFSVERPDGSNFTLKIRSTKLEDSAMYFCASKAEVWIYEQYFGPGTRLTVT.

The rearrangement links TRBV30 to TRBJ2-5; 8 positions match TRBD2. CDR1 is GTSNPN, CDR2 SVGIG, per germline (reference sequence). The J segment lost 2 bases and the V segment lost 2 bases, leaving 7 bases of the junction unmatched. The CDR3 length is 15 residues. CDR3 DNA sequence: TGTGCCTGGAGTACCGGGGGGGCTGAACAAGAGACCCAGTACTTC. Amino acids: CAWSTGGAEQETQYF.

The genes are TRBV29-1 and TRBJ2-1; D might be TRBD2 (7 bases). The germline V gene has CDR1 SQVTM and CDR2 ANQGSEA. Trimming took 1 base from V and 4 from J, leaving 11 bases between them. The CDR3 loop spans 14 amino acids. CDR3 DNA: TGCAGCGTTGAAGCCCGGGGGGCTTACAATGAGCAGTTCTTC. It translates to CSVEARGAYNEQFF.

V gene TRBV19 combines with J gene TRBJ1-5; TRBD1 aligns across 8 bases. Germline CDR1 reads LNHDA; CDR2 reads SQIVND (reference sequence). Unmatched junction bases numbered 11, after V lost 7 bases and J lost 6 bases. This CDR3 region has 15 residues. The CDR3 sequence is CASIWGQERGQPQHF. The CDR3 DNA is TGTGCCAGTATTTGGGGACAGGAACGAGGTCAGCCCCAGCATTTT. Using reference TRBV19 and TRBJ1-5 for the parts outside the CDR3, the full variable domain is DGGITQSPKYLFRKEGQNVTLSCEQNLNHDAMYWYRQDPGQGLRLIYYSQIVNDFQKGDIAEGYSVSREKKESFPLTVTSAQKNPTAFYLCASIWGQERGQPQHFGDGTRLSIL.

This chain joins TRBV30 and TRBJ1-1; D gene uncertain. CDR3 size: 12 residues. Trimming took off 5 bases at V and 5 bases at J, with 12 bases between the two ends. The germline gives CDR1 GTSNPN, CDR2 SVGIG (reference sequence). The DNA for the CDR3 is TGTGCCTGGGGAGTCCGACGGACTGAAGCTTTCTTT. As protein: CAWGVRRTEAFF.